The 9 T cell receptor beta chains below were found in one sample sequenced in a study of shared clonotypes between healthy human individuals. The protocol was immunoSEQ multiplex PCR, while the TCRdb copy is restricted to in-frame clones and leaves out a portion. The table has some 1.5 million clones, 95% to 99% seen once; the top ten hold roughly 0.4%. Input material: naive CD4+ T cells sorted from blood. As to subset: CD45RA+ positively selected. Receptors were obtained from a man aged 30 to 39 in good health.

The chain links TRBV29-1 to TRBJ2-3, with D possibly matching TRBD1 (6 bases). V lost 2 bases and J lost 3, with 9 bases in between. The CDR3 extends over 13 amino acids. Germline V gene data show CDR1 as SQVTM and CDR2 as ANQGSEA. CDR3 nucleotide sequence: TGCAGCGTTGAACAGGGGATTACAGATACGCAGTATTTT. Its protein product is CSVEQGITDTQYF.

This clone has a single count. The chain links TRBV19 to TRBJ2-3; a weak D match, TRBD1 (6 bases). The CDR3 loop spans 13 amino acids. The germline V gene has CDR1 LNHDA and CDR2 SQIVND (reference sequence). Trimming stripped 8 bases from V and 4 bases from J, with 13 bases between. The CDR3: CASLPPGADTQYF. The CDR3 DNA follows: TGTGCCAGTCTCCCTCCAGGGGCAGATACGCAGTATTTT. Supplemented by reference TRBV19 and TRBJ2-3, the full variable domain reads DGGITQSPKYLFRKEGQNVTLSCEQNLNHDAMYWYRQDPGQGLRLIYYSQIVNDFQKGDIAEGYSVSREKKESFPLTVTSAQKNPTAFYLCASLPPGADTQYFGPGTRLTVL.

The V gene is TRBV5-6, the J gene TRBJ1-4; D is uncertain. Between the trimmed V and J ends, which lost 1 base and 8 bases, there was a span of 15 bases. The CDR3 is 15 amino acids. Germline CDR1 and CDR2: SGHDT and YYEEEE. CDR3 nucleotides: TGTGCCAGCAGCTTGTTATCCAACGAGGCGGAAAAACTGTTTTTT. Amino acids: CASSLLSNEAEKLFF.

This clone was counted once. Here the CDR3 DNA reads TGTGCCAGCAGCTTGGAGGGACAGCGGACCTCTGGAAACACCATATATTTT. It specifies CASSLEGQRTSGNTIYF. This chain joins TRBV7-9 and TRBJ1-3; 7 nucleotides agree with TRBD1. From germline, CDR1 is SEHNR and CDR2 FQNEAQ (reference sequence). The CDR3 extends over 17 amino acids. Trimming cost V 3 bases and J 0 bases; bases outside gene matches: 8.

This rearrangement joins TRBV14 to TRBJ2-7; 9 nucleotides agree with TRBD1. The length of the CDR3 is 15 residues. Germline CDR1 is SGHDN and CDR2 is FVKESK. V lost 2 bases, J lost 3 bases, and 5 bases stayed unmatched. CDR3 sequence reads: CASSQTYRGHYEQYF. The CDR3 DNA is TGTGCCAGCAGCCAAACCTACAGGGGGCACTACGAGCAGTACTTC.

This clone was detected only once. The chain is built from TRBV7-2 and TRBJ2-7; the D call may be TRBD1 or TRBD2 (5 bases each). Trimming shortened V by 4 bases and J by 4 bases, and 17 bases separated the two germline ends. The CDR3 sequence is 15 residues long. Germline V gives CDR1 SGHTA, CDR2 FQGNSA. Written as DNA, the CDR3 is TGTGCCAGCAGCTACTCTGGGGGAGAGTGGTACGAGCAGTACTTC. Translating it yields CASSYSGGEWYEQYF.

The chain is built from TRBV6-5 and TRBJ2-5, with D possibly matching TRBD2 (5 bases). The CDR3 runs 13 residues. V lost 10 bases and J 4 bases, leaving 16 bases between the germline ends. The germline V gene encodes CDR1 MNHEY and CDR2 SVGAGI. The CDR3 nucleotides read TGTGCCACCAGAGAGGGAGCAGGAGAGACCCAGTACTTC. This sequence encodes CATREGAGETQYF.

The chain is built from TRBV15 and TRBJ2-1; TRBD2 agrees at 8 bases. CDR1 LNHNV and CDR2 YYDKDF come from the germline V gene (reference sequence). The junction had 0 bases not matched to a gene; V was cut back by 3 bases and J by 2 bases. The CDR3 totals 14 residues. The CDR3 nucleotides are TGTGCCACCAGCAGCGGGAGGGCCTACAATGAGCAGTTCTTC. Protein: CATSSGRAYNEQFF.

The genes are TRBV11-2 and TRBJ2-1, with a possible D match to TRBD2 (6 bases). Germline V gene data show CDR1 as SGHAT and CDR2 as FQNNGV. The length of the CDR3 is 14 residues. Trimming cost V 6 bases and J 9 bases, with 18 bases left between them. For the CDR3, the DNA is TGTGCCAGCAGGCGACTGTGGGACTCGAGTGAGCAGTTCTTC. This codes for CASRRLWDSSEQFF.